This passage covers 17 T cell receptor beta chains from one sample sequenced in a study of prognosis after radiotherapy for stage I lung cancer. Multiplex PCR, run in two rounds, amplified TCR beta CDR3 from genomic DNA. The first PCR round targeted every TRBV and TRBJ gene with specific primers. TCRdb reprocessed the multiplex PCR reads with MiXCR, giving one entry per CDR3 protein. The table has around 60,000 distinct CDR3 sequences, about 30% seen once. Here the sequenced sample was PBMCs, taken before or after stereotactic body radiation therapy (not recorded which). The receptors derive from a donor aged 50 or older with non-small cell lung cancer.

Comment on this clonotype: One base away lies a much larger clone, so this may be a sequencing read error. The rearrangement uses TRBV20-1 and TRBJ2-3; D may match TRBD1 or TRBD2 (6 bases each). The CDR3 is 12 amino acids. Germline V CDR1 and CDR2: DFQATT, SNEGSKA (reference sequence). The CDR3 DNA reads as TGCATTTCGGGGGACAACACAGATACGCAGTATTTT. Translating gives CISGDNTDTQYF.

This clonotype was seen many times. J is TRBJ2-3 and V is TRBV9; 9 bases fit TRBD1. Germline lookup yields CDR1 SGDLS and CDR2 YYNGEE. J lost 3 bases, V lost 3 bases, and 11 bases had no gene match. This CDR3 comprises 17 residues. CDR3 loop: CASSATITGGRTDTQYF. CDR3 nucleotides: TGTGCCAGCAGCGCGACCATAACAGGGGGCCGGACAGATACGCAGTATTTT.

Ten or more counts support this clonotype. The V gene is TRBV5-1, the J gene TRBJ2-6; a possible D gene is TRBD1 (6 bases). Germline CDR1 reads SGHRS; CDR2 reads YFSETQ. The CDR3 length is 17 residues. V dropped 5 bases and J dropped 0 bases, with 15 bases sitting between them. Here the CDR3 reads CASRWRTAPSGANVLTF. The CDR3 DNA reads TGCGCCAGCAGGTGGAGGACAGCTCCCTCTGGGGCCAACGTCCTGACTTTC.

The rearrangement links TRBV6-1 to TRBJ1-5; 10 bases match TRBD1. Losses at the gene ends were 10 bases for V and 7 bases for J; bases not matched to a gene: 13. There are 15 residues in the CDR3. Germline loops: CDR1 MNHNS, CDR2 SASEGT. Here the CDR3 DNA reads TGTGCCAACCAATCGGGACAGGGGCTTGGACAGCCCCAGCATTTT. Its protein product is CANQSGQGLGQPQHF.

This clonotype was seen many times. This chain links TRBV19 with TRBJ1-5; D possibly corresponds to TRBD1 (5 bases). The CDR3 length is 14 residues. The V gene's germline CDR1 is LNHDA and CDR2 SQIVND (reference sequence). Between the trimmed V and J ends, which lost 7 bases and 1 base, there was a span of 11 bases. This CDR3 reads CASNERGSNQPQHF. In DNA form, the CDR3 reads TGTGCCAGTAATGAGAGGGGAAGCAATCAGCCCCAGCATTTT.

Remarks on this clonotype: Since a far larger clone is one base different, this is likely a read error. The rearrangement links TRBV7-9 to TRBJ2-7; TRBD1 might be the D (6 bases). The V gene lost 6 bases and the J gene lost 3 bases, with 12 bases spanning the gap. The CDR3 loop spans 13 amino acids. Per germline, CDR1 SEHNR and CDR2 FQNEAQ (reference sequence). In DNA form, the CDR3 reads TGTGCCAGCAGGAGTGACAGGTTCTACGAGCAGTACTTC. Translation gives CASRSDRFYEQYF.

This clonotype has just a few counts. Being one base from a much bigger clone, this may be a read error. This chain uses TRBV6-1 with TRBJ1-1; 7 bases line up with TRBD1. The CDR3 is 15 amino acids. Per germline, CDR1 MNHNS and CDR2 SASEGT. Unmatched junction bases numbered 7, after V lost 6 bases and J lost 0 bases. CDR3: CASRLPGQVNTEAFF. The CDR3 DNA reads as TGTGCCAGCAGACTCCCCGGACAGGTGAACACTGAAGCTTTCTTT.

This clonotype was counted a few times. This may arise from a read error, as a much more abundant clone is one base away. No conserved phenylalanine or tryptophan is present at the end of the CDR3, so a read error is the likely explanation. The chain employs TRBV6-5 and TRBJ2-5; the D gene could be TRBD1 or TRBD2 (6 bases each). This CDR3 has 14 residues. Germline CDR1 reads MNHEY; CDR2 reads SVGAGI. Trimming pared 2 bases from V and 0 bases from J, leaving 7 bases between. CDR3 residues: CASSYGGHQETQYL. The CDR3 DNA follows: TGTGCCAGCAGTTACGGGGGGCACCAAGAGACCCAGTACCTC.

On this clonotype itself: Being one base from a much bigger clone, this may be a read error. V is TRBV7-9 and J is TRBJ2-1; 12 bases map to TRBD2. With 5 bases clipped from V and 10 bases from J, the junction kept 9 bases outside the gene matches. CDR3 size: 15 residues. CDR1 and CDR2 (germline): SEHNR, FQNEAQ (reference sequence). The CDR3, as DNA: TGTGCCAGCAGCAGGGGGACTAGCGGGTGGGGGGAGCAGTTCTTC. This codes for CASSRGTSGWGEQFF.

V gene TRBV6-1 combines with J gene TRBJ1-4; D unclear. The CDR3 runs 17 residues. V lost 3 bases and J lost 8, with 22 bases in between. Germline V lookup: CDR1 MNHNS, CDR2 SASEGT. The CDR3 DNA is TGTGCCAGCAGTGACCCAATTGTGGAAGGCCTCGGGGAAAAACTGTTTTTT. Amino acids: CASSDPIVEGLGEKLFF.

CDR3 DNA: TGTGCCAGTTTCTCGGGACAGGTGTACGAGCAGTACTTC. Translated: CASFSGQVYEQYF. The chain combines TRBV6-1 with TRBJ2-7, with 8 bases identical to TRBD1. The CDR3 is 13 residues long. Trimming cost V 9 bases and J 4 bases; bases outside gene matches: 8. Germline V gene sequence: CDR1 MNHNS, CDR2 SASEGT.

In the case of this clonotype: A far larger clone is one nucleotide away, so this likely arose from a read error. The chain couples TRBV6-5 to TRBJ1-6; possibly TRBD1 for D (6 bases). The ends were cut back, 2 bases at V and 7 bases at J, with 15 bases in the middle. The CDR3 length is 16 residues. Per the germline V gene, CDR1 is MNHEY and CDR2 is SVGAGI. The CDR3 region has the DNA TGTGCCAGCAGTTACCTTCTCGGACAGCTAAATTCACCCCTCCACTTT. Amino acid sequence: CASSYLLGQLNSPLHF.

This clonotype was recorded many times. V gene TRBV12-3 or TRBV12-4 combines with J gene TRBJ2-5; D is possibly TRBD1 (6 bases). V lost 2 bases, J lost 5 bases, and 9 bases lay in between. This CDR3 has 13 amino acids. The CDR3 loop reads CASSLWGRETQYF. The CDR3 region has the DNA TGTGCCAGCAGTTTATGGGGGCGGGAGACCCAGTACTTC.

Many counts were recorded for this clonotype. J is TRBJ2-6 and V is TRBV5-1; D tentatively fits TRBD1 or TRBD2 (6 bases each). Trimming shortened V by 0 bases and J by 3 bases, and 13 bases separated the two germline ends. The length of the CDR3 is 17 residues. Germline CDR1 and CDR2: SGHRS and YFSETQ. The CDR3, as DNA: TGCGCCAGCAGCTTGGGCGCCGGGGGCGGTGGGGCCAACGTCCTGACTTTC. Amino acid sequence: CASSLGAGGGGANVLTF.

As regards this clonotype: The junction shows a germline mismatch at one end, possibly a read error. The chain carries TRBV6-2 or TRBV6-3 and TRBJ2-5, with D perhaps TRBD2 (7 bases). The CDR3 is 13 residues long. Germline CDR1 reads MNHEY; CDR2 reads SVGEGT. The CDR3 sequence is CTSIRGARDTQYF. The CDR3 bases are TGTACCAGCATACGGGGGGCGCGGGATACCCAGTACTTC.

Concerning this clonotype itself: A much larger clone differs by one base, so this may be a read error. The chain couples TRBV9 to TRBJ1-2; perhaps TRBD1 as D (6 bases). Germline V gene sequence: CDR1 SGDLS, CDR2 YYNGEE. Trimming cost V 0 bases and J 6 bases, with 15 bases left between them. The CDR3 length is 15 residues. The CDR3 reads CASSVGRQGPHGYTF. The DNA of the CDR3 is TGTGCCAGCAGCGTAGGTAGGCAGGGGCCCCATGGCTACACCTTC.

With regard to this clonotype: A much larger clone sits a single nucleotide away, making a read error possible. This chain uses TRBV7-2 with TRBJ2-1, with 7 positions matching TRBD2. The CDR3 runs 16 residues. CDR1 is SGHTA, CDR2 FQGNSA, per germline. CDR3 loop: CASSSRRLAANNDQFF. The CDR3 bases are TGTGCCAGCAGCTCAAGGCGGCTAGCGGCCAACAATGATCAGTTCTTC.